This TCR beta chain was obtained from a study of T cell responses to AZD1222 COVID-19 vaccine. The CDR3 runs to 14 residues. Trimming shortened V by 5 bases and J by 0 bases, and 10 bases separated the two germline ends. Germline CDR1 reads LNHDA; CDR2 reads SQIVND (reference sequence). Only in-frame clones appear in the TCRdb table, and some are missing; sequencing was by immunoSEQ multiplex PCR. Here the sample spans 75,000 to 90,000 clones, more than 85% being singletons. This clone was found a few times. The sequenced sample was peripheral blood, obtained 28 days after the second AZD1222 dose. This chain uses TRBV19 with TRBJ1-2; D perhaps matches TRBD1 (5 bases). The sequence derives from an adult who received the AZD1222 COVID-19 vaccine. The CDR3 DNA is TGTGCCAGTAGTCCCCGACAGCCTAACTATGGCTACACCTTC. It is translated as CASSPRQPNYGYTF. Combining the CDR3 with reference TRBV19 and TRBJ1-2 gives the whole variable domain DGGITQSPKYLFRKEGQNVTLSCEQNLNHDAMYWYRQDPGQGLRLIYYSQIVNDFQKGDIAEGYSVSREKKESFPLTVTSAQKNPTAFYLCASSPRQPNYGYTFGSGTRLTVV.